One and the same sample provided the 29 T cell receptor beta chains below, sequenced in a study of T cells in localized non-small cell lung cancer. The method was immunoSEQ multiplex PCR; TCRdb's version includes in-frame clones alone and lacks a portion of them. This sample has under 55,000 clones, with about 78% found just once. The material was PBMCs, obtained before any cancer treatment. These receptors were collected from a woman aged 40-70 years with stage II lung adenocarcinoma.

The chain joins TRBV7-2 to TRBJ2-2; 10 bases match TRBD1. The V and J ends lost 5 bases and 6 bases, in that order; junction bases with no gene match: 6. Germline-derived CDR1 and CDR2 are SGHTA and FQGNSA. The CDR3 sequence is 15 residues long. CDR3 DNA: TGTGCCAGCAGCCCCCAGACAGGGGGCTCCGGGGAGCTGTTTTTT. This codes for CASSPQTGGSGELFF.

V gene TRBV10-3 combines with J gene TRBJ2-7; 10 positions match TRBD1. Germline CDR1 reads ENHRY; CDR2 reads SYGVKD. The V segment lost 8 bases and the J segment 4 bases; nucleotides outside the gene matches: 11. The CDR3 extends over 15 amino acids. CDR3 nucleotide sequence: TGTGCCATCCAGGGAGGGGGACAGGGGAGGTACGAGCAGTACTTC. This codes for CAIQGGGQGRYEQYF.

Only one count was recorded for this clone. The V and J genes are TRBV19 and TRBJ2-1; maybe TRBD2 (5 bases). There are 17 residues in the CDR3. The V gene's germline CDR1 is LNHDA and CDR2 SQIVND (reference sequence). V shed 4 bases and J shed 0 bases, with 16 bases lying between them. The CDR3 loop reads CASSNPPTGSSYNEQFF. The DNA of the CDR3 is TGTGCCAGTAGTAACCCCCCCACGGGGAGCTCCTACAATGAGCAGTTCTTC.

The chain links TRBV27 to TRBJ1-6; 10 bases are a match to TRBD1. This CDR3 comprises 15 residues. Losses at the gene ends were 6 bases for V and 15 bases for J; bases not matched to a gene: 14. Germline V gene sequence: CDR1 MNHEY, CDR2 SMNVEV (reference sequence). The CDR3 nucleotides read TGTGCCAGCAGCTTCCGGGACAGGGGTTACTCGGGCCTCCACTTT. Translated: CASSFRDRGYSGLHF.

This chain uses TRBV27 with TRBJ2-2; D ambiguous. Germline V gives CDR1 MNHEY, CDR2 SMNVEV (reference sequence). The CDR3 runs to 14 residues. With 3 bases removed from V and 2 bases from J, the gap between germline ends came to 7 bases. CDR3 in DNA: TGTGCCAGCAGTTTGGCAAGAAACACCGGGGAGCTGTTTTTT. Protein: CASSLARNTGELFF.

This clone has only a few counts. CDR3 protein: CATAPGNEKLFF. The CDR3 nucleotides are TGTGCCACGGCCCCGGGTAATGAAAAACTGTTTTTT. The chain uses TRBV6-6 and TRBJ1-4; D is uncertain. This CDR3 has 12 amino acids. With 10 bases removed from V and 4 bases from J, the gap between germline ends came to 10 bases. Germline CDR1 MNHNY, CDR2 SVGAGI (reference sequence).

The count of this clone is one. V usage is TRBV7-9 and J usage is TRBJ1-3; D remains ambiguous. V lost 3 bases, J lost 0 bases, and 9 bases lay in between. The CDR3 consists of 15 residues. The V gene's germline CDR1 is SEHNR and CDR2 FQNEAQ (reference sequence). This CDR3 is CASSFTRPSGNTIYF. The DNA for the CDR3 is TGTGCCAGCAGCTTTACACGGCCCTCTGGAAACACCATATATTTT.

This clone was seen a single time. The chain is built from TRBV6-6 and TRBJ2-1; 8 positions agree with TRBD1. Germline trimming cut 4 bases from V and 2 bases from J; bases unmatched to any gene: 4. Germline V gives CDR1 MNHNY, CDR2 SVGAGI (reference sequence). CDR3 length: 15 residues. The CDR3 nucleotides are TGTGCCAGCAGTTCCCAGGGGGCGGCCTACAATGAGCAGTTCTTC. Its translation: CASSSQGAAYNEQFF.

V is TRBV29-1 and J is TRBJ2-3; TRBD2 matches at 8 bases. This CDR3 is built from 13 residues. V lost 7 bases and J lost 2; bases outside the gene matches: 5. Germline V gene lookup returns CDR1 SQVTM and CDR2 ANQGSEA. CDR3 DNA: TGCAGCGCCGCGGGGGGATTCACAGATACGCAGTATTTT. The encoded protein is CSAAGGFTDTQYF.

A few counts support this clone. The V and J genes are TRBV27 and TRBJ2-7; possibly TRBD1 for D (6 bases). The CDR3 length is 13 residues. Germline V gene lookup returns CDR1 MNHEY and CDR2 SMNVEV (reference sequence). V lost 2 bases to trimming and J lost 7 bases, with 12 bases between them. CDR3 sequence: CASSLMPQGEQYF. Written as DNA, the CDR3 is TGTGCCAGCAGTTTAATGCCCCAGGGGGAGCAGTACTTC.

V gene TRBV5-1 combines with J gene TRBJ2-3; the D call may be TRBD1 or TRBD2 (5 bases each). Trimming left V 3 bases short and J 4 bases short, with 18 bases between. CDR3 length equals 16 residues. From germline, CDR1 is SGHRS and CDR2 YFSETQ. CDR3 nucleotide sequence: TGCGCCAGCAGCTCCTCCGGGGCCCAGGCCCCAGATACGCAGTATTTT. Translating gives CASSSSGAQAPDTQYF.

The chain has TRBV11-2 and TRBJ2-3; TRBD1 matches 8 bases. Germline V gene data show CDR1 as SGHAT and CDR2 as FQNNGV. Trimming removed 2 bases from V and 5 bases from J; junction bases left unmatched: 6. The CDR3 runs to 15 residues. CDR3 nucleotides: TGTGCCAGCAGCTTAATAGCCAGGGGGCAAGATACGCAGTATTTT. The encoded protein is CASSLIARGQDTQYF.

The rearrangement links TRBV27 to TRBJ2-3, with a possible D match to TRBD2 (6 bases). The ends were cut back, 2 bases at V and 4 bases at J, with 13 bases in the middle. CDR1 is MNHEY, CDR2 SMNVEV, per germline (reference sequence). The CDR3 runs to 15 residues. The DNA of the CDR3 is TGTGCCAGCAGTTTAAGGGCGGGGTTCGCAGATACGCAGTATTTT. Its protein product is CASSLRAGFADTQYF.

The rearrangement joins TRBV4-3 to TRBJ2-1; TRBD2 agrees at 9 bases. Unmatched junction bases numbered 10, after V lost 1 base and J lost 9 bases. The CDR3 contains 16 residues. Germline assignment: CDR1 LGHNA and CDR2 YSLEER. CDR3 amino acids: CASSQVVGRGGGEQFF. The CDR3 coding sequence is TGCGCCAGCAGCCAAGTCGTTGGGCGGGGGGGCGGTGAGCAGTTCTTC.

This clone was detected a few times. This chain uses TRBV4-1 with TRBJ2-5; TRBD2 might be the D (6 bases). The CDR3 sequence is 15 residues long. The ends were cut back, 4 bases at V and 2 bases at J, with 14 bases in the middle. CDR1 and CDR2 (germline): MGHRA, YSYEKL. CDR3 residues: CASSPKGGEQETQYF. CDR3 DNA sequence: TGCGCCAGCAGCCCCAAGGGCGGGGAGCAAGAGACCCAGTACTTC.

This clone has a single count. This chain joins TRBV12-5 and TRBJ2-7; D unresolved. V shed 2 bases and J shed 6 bases, with 11 bases lying between them. This CDR3 has 13 amino acids. CDR1 LGHNT and CDR2 FRNRAP come from the germline V gene. The CDR3 here is CASGLPPPGEQYF. The CDR3 DNA reads TGTGCTAGTGGTTTGCCCCCCCCGGGCGAGCAGTACTTC.

The count of this clone is one. The chain carries TRBV7-2 and TRBJ2-3; D gene unclear. The CDR3 is 13 amino acids. Germline V gives CDR1 SGHTA, CDR2 FQGNSA. V was trimmed by 5 bases and J by 5 bases, leaving 11 bases between them. The CDR3 nucleotides read TGTGCCAGCAGCCTCCAGCTGGAAGATACGCAGTATTTT. Its translation is CASSLQLEDTQYF.

This clone was counted between two and nine times. The rearrangement joins TRBV7-2 to TRBJ1-2; D is undetermined. Germline CDR1 is SGHTA and CDR2 is FQGNSA. V was clipped by 3 bases and J by 6 bases, with 8 bases between them. CDR3 length equals 12 residues. The CDR3 sequence: CASSLPSDGYTF. The DNA for the CDR3 is TGTGCCAGCAGCTTGCCCAGCGATGGCTACACCTTC.

This chain joins TRBV30 and TRBJ1-5; D not certain. V shed 2 bases and J shed 0 bases, with 20 bases lying between them. The CDR3 extends over 18 amino acids. The V gene's germline CDR1 is GTSNPN and CDR2 SVGIG (reference sequence). The CDR3 here is CAWSRPMPGSYSNQPQHF. The CDR3 DNA sequence: TGTGCCTGGAGTAGACCTATGCCCGGAAGTTATAGCAATCAGCCCCAGCATTTT.

CDR3 coding DNA: TGTGCCAGCAGCTTAGGGGAGGGCGAAAAACTGTTTTTT. Translating it yields CASSLGEGEKLFF. The chain recombines TRBV7-3 with TRBJ1-4; no firm D call. The germline V and J ends were trimmed by 2 bases and 8 bases, with 9 bases remaining between them. The CDR3 has 13 residues. Germline V gives CDR1 SGHTA, CDR2 FQGTGA.

This chain links TRBV6-4 with TRBJ2-2; D gene uncertain. The germline gives CDR1 MRHNA, CDR2 SNTAGT. The CDR3 covers 16 residues. V dropped 2 bases and J dropped 0 bases, with 10 bases sitting between them. The CDR3 here is CASSDTRGTNTGELFF. The DNA of the CDR3 is TGTGCCAGCAGTGACACCCGCGGCACGAACACCGGGGAGCTGTTTTTT.

This chain uses TRBV27 with TRBJ1-5; D gene ambiguous. V lost 4 bases, J lost 0 bases, and 4 bases lay in between. The CDR3 consists of 13 residues. The germline CDR1 and CDR2 sequences are MNHEY and SMNVEV (reference sequence). CDR3 nucleotides: TGTGCCAGCAGTTCAGATAGCAATCAGCCCCAGCATTTT. It translates to CASSSDSNQPQHF.

The sample holds one count of this clone. V usage is TRBV7-2 and J usage is TRBJ1-2, with no clear D. V was pared by 1 base and J by 2 bases, with 11 bases between. The CDR3 covers 15 residues. Germline CDR1 is SGHTA and CDR2 is FQGNSA. The CDR3 region has the DNA TGTGCCAGCAGCTTAGTGGAGGGTTGGAACTATGGCTACACCTTC. It codes for CASSLVEGWNYGYTF.

There are a few counts of this clone. V is TRBV7-2 and J is TRBJ1-5; TRBD1 is a possible D gene (6 bases). Germline-derived CDR1 and CDR2 are SGHTA and FQGNSA. With 5 bases removed from V and 6 bases from J, the gap between germline ends came to 14 bases. The CDR3 is made up of 14 amino acids. This chain's CDR3 is CASSERGGSQPQHF. Here the CDR3 DNA reads TGTGCCAGCAGCGAACGGGGGGGCAGTCAGCCCCAGCATTTT.

This clone was detected only a few times. The chain carries TRBV9 and TRBJ1-1; D is uncertain. Germline loops: CDR1 SGDLS, CDR2 YYNGEE. There are 12 residues in the CDR3. V gave up 4 bases and J gave up 0 bases, with 4 bases separating them. The DNA of the CDR3 is TGTGCCAGCAGCCCTATGAACACTGAAGCTTTCTTT. Protein product: CASSPMNTEAFF.

The chain uses TRBV7-3 and TRBJ2-5, with 11 bases identical to TRBD1. CDR3 size: 14 residues. Unmatched junction bases numbered 6, after V lost 3 bases and J lost 9 bases. Germline CDR1 is SGHTA and CDR2 is FQGTGA. CDR3 DNA sequence: TGTGCCAGCAGCTTCTCCGGGACAGGGGGGCCCCAGTACTTC. Its translation: CASSFSGTGGPQYF.

This rearrangement joins TRBV6-6 to TRBJ1-1; D remains ambiguous. The CDR3 consists of 15 residues. V lost 0 bases and J 0 bases, leaving 8 bases between the germline ends. Germline-derived CDR1 and CDR2 are MNHNY and SVGAGI (reference sequence). The CDR3 sequence: CASSYSGRMNTEAFF. CDR3 nucleotides: TGTGCCAGCAGTTACTCAGGTCGGATGAACACTGAAGCTTTCTTT.

A few counts support this clone. The V gene is TRBV2, the J gene TRBJ1-1, with no clear D. V dropped 9 bases and J dropped 7 bases, with 15 bases sitting between them. The CDR3 has 12 residues. From germline, CDR1 is SNHLY and CDR2 FYNNEI. CDR3 sequence reads: CARQLGVLEAFF. CDR3 DNA sequence: TGTGCCAGGCAGTTAGGAGTACTTGAAGCTTTCTTT.

This clone was seen a few times. This chain joins TRBV5-5 and TRBJ2-7; D gene ambiguous. With 7 bases removed from V and 1 base from J, the gap between germline ends came to 18 bases. Germline V gene sequence: CDR1 SGHKS, CDR2 YYEKEE (reference sequence). This CDR3 has 15 residues. In DNA form, the CDR3 reads TGTGCCAGCGGGCCCTCGACGTCCCTTTCCTACGAGCAGTACTTC. Amino acid sequence: CASGPSTSLSYEQYF.